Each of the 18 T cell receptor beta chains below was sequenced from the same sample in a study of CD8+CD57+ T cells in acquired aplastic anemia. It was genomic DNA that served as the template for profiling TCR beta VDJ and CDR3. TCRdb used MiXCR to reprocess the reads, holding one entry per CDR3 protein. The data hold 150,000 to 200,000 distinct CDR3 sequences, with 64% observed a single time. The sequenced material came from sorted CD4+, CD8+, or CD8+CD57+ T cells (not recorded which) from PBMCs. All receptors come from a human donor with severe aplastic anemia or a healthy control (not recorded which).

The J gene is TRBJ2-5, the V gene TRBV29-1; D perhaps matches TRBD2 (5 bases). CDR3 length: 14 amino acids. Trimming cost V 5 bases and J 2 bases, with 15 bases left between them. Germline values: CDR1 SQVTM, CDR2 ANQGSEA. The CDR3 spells CSVPPLDRQETQYF. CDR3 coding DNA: TGCAGCGTTCCCCCACTAGACCGGCAAGAGACCCAGTACTTC.

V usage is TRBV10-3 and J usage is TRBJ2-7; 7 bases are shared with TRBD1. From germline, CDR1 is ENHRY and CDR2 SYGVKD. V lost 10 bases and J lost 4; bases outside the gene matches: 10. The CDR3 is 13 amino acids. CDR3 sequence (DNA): TGTGCCAGCAACCGGGACAGCACTTACGAGCAGTACTTC. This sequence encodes CASNRDSTYEQYF.

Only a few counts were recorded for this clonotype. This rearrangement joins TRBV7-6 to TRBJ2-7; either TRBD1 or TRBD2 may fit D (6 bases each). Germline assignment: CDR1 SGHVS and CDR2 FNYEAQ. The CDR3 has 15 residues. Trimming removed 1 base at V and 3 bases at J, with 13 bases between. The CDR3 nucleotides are TGTGCCAGCAGCTTAGAGGGGGGCAGGGACTACGAGCAGTACTTC. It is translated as CASSLEGGRDYEQYF.

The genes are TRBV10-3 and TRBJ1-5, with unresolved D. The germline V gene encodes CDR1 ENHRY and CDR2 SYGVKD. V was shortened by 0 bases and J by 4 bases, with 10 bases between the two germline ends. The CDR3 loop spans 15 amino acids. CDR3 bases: TGTGCCATCAGTGAGTCGGTAGACCGGAATCAGCCCCAGCATTTT. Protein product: CAISESVDRNQPQHF.

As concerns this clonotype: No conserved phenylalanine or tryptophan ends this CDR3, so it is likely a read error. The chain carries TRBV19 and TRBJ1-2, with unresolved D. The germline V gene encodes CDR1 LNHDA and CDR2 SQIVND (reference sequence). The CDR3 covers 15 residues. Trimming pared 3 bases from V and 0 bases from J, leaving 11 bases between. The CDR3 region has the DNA TGTGCCAGTAGTATCCCCGGACGCACTAACTATGGCTACACCCTC. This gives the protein CASSIPGRTNYGYTL.

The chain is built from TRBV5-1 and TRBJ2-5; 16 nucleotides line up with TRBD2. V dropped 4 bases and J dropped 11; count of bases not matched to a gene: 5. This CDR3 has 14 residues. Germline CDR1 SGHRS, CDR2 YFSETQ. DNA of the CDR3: TGCGCCAGCAGCCTACCGGGACTAGCGGGAGGGCAGTACTTC. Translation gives CASSLPGLAGGQYF.

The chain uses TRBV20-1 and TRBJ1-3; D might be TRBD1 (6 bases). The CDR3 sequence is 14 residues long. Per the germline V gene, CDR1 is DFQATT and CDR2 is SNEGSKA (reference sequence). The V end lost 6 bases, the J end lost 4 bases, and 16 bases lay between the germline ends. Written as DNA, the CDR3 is TGCAGTGCAGATACAGGGTCATCCGGAAACACCATATATTTT. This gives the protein CSADTGSSGNTIYF.

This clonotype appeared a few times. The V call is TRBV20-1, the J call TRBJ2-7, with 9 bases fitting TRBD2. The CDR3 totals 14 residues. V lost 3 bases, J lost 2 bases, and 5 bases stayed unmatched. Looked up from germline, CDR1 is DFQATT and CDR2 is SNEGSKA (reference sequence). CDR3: CSARKAGGTYEQYF. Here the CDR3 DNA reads TGCAGTGCTAGGAAAGCGGGAGGAACCTACGAGCAGTACTTC.

CDR3 amino acids: CASSPRSGGDTQYF. CDR3 coding DNA: TGTGCCAGCAGTCCTAGGTCAGGGGGGGATACGCAGTATTTT. J is TRBJ2-3 and V is TRBV7-4; D is possibly TRBD1 (7 bases). Germline CDR1 reads SGHVT; CDR2 reads SQSDAQ. V lost 6 bases and J 6 bases, leaving 16 bases between the germline ends. The CDR3 is made up of 14 amino acids.

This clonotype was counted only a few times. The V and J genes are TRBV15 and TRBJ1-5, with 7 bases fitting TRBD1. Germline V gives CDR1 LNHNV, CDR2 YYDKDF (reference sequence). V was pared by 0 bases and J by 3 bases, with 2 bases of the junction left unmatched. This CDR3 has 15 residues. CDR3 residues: CATSRDGQVNQPQHF. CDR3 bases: TGTGCCACCAGCAGAGATGGACAGGTCAATCAGCCCCAGCATTTT.

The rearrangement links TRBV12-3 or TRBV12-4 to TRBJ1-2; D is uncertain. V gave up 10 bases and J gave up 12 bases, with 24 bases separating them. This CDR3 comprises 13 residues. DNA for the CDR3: TGTGCCACTAGCAAGAGCGGCGAGATGAGGCACACCTTC. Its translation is CATSKSGEMRHTF.

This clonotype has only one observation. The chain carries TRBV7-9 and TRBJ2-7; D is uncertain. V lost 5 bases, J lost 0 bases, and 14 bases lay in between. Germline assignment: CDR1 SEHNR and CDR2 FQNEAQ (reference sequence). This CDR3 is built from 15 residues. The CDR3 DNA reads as TGTGCCAGCAGCCAGGCCCCCCGTAGCTCCTACGAGCAGTACTTC. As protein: CASSQAPRSSYEQYF.

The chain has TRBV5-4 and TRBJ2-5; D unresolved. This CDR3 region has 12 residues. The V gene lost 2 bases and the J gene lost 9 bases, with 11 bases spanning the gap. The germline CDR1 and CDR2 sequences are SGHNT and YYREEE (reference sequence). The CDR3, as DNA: TGTGCCAGCAGCTTAGGAGATCAGCCCCAGTACTTC. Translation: CASSLGDQPQYF.

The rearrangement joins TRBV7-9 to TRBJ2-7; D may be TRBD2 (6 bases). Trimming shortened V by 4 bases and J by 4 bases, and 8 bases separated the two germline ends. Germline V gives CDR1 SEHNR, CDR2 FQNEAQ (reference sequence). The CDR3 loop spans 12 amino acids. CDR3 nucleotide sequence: TGTGCCAGCAGCTCCCGGGGGTACGAGCAGTACTTC. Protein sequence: CASSSRGYEQYF.

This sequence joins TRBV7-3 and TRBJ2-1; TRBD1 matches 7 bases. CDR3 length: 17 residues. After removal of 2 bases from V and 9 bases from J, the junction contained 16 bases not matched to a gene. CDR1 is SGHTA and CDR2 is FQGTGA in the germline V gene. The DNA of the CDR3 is TGTGCCAGCAGCTTAGGTGTCGGGACAGCACCTATAGGTGAGCAGTTCTTC. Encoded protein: CASSLGVGTAPIGEQFF.

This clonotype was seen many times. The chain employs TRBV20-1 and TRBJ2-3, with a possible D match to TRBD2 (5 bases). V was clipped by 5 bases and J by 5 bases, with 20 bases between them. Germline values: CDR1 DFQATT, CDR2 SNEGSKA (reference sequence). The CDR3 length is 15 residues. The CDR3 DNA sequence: TGCAGTGCTCCTGCCGTGGGGAGATGGGGAGATACGCAGTATTTT. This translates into CSAPAVGRWGDTQYF.

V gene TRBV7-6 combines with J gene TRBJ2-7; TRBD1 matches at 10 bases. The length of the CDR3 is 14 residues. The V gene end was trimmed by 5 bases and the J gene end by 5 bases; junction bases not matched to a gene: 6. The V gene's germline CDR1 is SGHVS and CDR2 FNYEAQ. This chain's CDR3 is CASSKGTGDHEQYF. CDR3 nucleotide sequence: TGTGCCAGCAGCAAAGGGACAGGGGACCACGAGCAGTACTTC.

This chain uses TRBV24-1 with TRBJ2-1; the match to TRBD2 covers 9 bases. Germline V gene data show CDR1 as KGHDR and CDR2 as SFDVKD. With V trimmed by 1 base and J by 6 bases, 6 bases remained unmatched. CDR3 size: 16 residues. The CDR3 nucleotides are TGTGCCACCAGTGATTTCATTAGCGGGAGAACCAATGAGCAGTTCTTC. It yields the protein CATSDFISGRTNEQFF.